Given below is one TCR beta chain in context. The method was immunoSEQ multiplex PCR; TCRdb's version includes in-frame clones alone and lacks a portion of them. The data show about 360,000 clones, 75% to 90% seen once. This CDR3 is 15 amino acids long. Germline CDR1 is MGHRA and CDR2 is YSYEKL. V lost 3 bases to trimming and J lost 4 bases; unmatched junction nucleotides: 3. The entry originates in a study of cytomegalovirus exposure and HLA in healthy donors. The sequencing input was PBMCs. The chain joins TRBV4-1 to TRBJ2-7; TRBD2 matches 13 bases. This receptor was taken from a woman under 30 in good health and CMV-seronegative. The CDR3 reads CASSHRLAGGYEQYF. Here the CDR3 DNA reads TGCGCCAGCAGCCATAGACTAGCGGGAGGTTACGAGCAGTACTTC.